The T cell receptor beta chain under discussion was sequenced for a study of blood T cell repertoires in COVID-19. Study summary: What the recovered Cohort 3 donors had was two negative PCRs, clearance, or symptom resolution.

Libraries were prepared by immunoSEQ multiplex PCR; TCRdb keeps only in-frame clonotypes and omits some of them. The data hold some 330,000 clones, with 70% to 90% observed a single time. Those who participated ranged in age from roughly 18 to 89 years and resided in approximately 26 US areas. Donors were grouped by their self-reported clinical history. In germline, CDR1 is MNHEY, CDR2 SMNVEV (reference sequence). The ends lost 6 bases at V and 1 base at J; junction bases unmatched: 8. CDR3 length: 15 residues. The rearrangement uses TRBV27 and TRBJ2-7; 8 nucleotides line up with TRBD1. The sample comprised PBMCs or T cells enriched from blood (not recorded which). The clonotype originates from a man aged 35 to 55 in a cohort exposed to, infected with or recovered from COVID-19 (not recorded which). Written as DNA, the CDR3 is TGTGCCAGCAGCGTCACGGGACAGGAGTCCTACGAGCAGTACTTC. Its translation: CASSVTGQESYEQYF.